One sample yielded the 22 T cell receptor beta chains listed below, sequenced in a study of CD8 T cells in ankylosing spondylitis. Findings and caveats of the study: Blood of patients with ankylosing spondylitis appeared to be characterized by a TCR beta motif of eight or nine highly homologous variants.

TCRdb fed the 5' RACE reads into MiXCR, producing one record per CDR3 protein. Of 500,000 or so distinct CDR3 sequences listed, approximately 5% are singletons. The antigens of these receptors remain unknown. The sample was blood, either unsorted or a sorted T cell fraction (not recorded which). These receptor sequences come from a male donor with ankylosing spondylitis.

This clonotype was observed many times. The chain links TRBV29-1 to TRBJ1-2, with 11 bases aligning to TRBD1. The CDR3 runs to 16 residues. V dropped 3 bases and J dropped 4; count of bases not matched to a gene: 10. Germline lookup yields CDR1 SQVTM and CDR2 ANQGSEA. CDR3 sequence reads: CSVDPTGTGGGYGYTF. CDR3 DNA sequence: TGCAGCGTTGACCCAACCGGGACAGGGGGAGGCTATGGCTACACCTTC.

This clonotype has at least ten counts. The CDR3 DNA sequence: TGTGCCAGCAGTACGGTTGGGTATGGGGGGAGCAATCAGCCCCAGCATTTT. Protein product: CASSTVGYGGSNQPQHF. The genes are TRBV27 and TRBJ1-5; tentatively, D is TRBD1 (5 bases). V was clipped by 5 bases and J by 1 base, with 18 bases between them. Germline V gives CDR1 MNHEY, CDR2 SMNVEV (reference sequence). This CDR3 region has 17 residues.

This clonotype was counted ten times or more. This chain uses TRBV20-1 with TRBJ1-1, with TRBD1 matching 8 bases. The J segment lost 5 bases and the V segment lost 6 bases, leaving 11 bases of the junction unmatched. This CDR3 region has 14 residues. Germline-derived CDR1 and CDR2 are DFQATT and SNEGSKA (reference sequence). For the CDR3, the DNA is TGCAGTGCCCCCGGCCAGGGGGCGCGGACTGAAGCTTTCTTT. Translation gives CSAPGQGARTEAFF.

This clonotype has a count of ten or more. CDR3 protein: CASRPGHFNTEAFF. The CDR3 coding sequence is TGTGCCAGCAGGCCGGGACACTTTAACACTGAAGCTTTCTTT. V gene TRBV12-3 or TRBV12-4 combines with J gene TRBJ1-1; possibly TRBD1 for D (6 bases). Trimming took off 6 bases at V and 2 bases at J, with 13 bases between the two ends. This CDR3 has 14 residues.

In this sample, this clonotype turned up a few times. This chain connects TRBV11-3 to TRBJ2-3, with 9 positions matching TRBD2. The CDR3 is made up of 15 amino acids. V lost 4 bases to trimming and J lost 1 base; unmatched junction nucleotides: 3. CDR1 SGHNT and CDR2 YENEEA come from the germline V gene. The CDR3 loop reads CASSWGGRGTDTQYF. The CDR3 nucleotides are TGTGCCAGCAGCTGGGGCGGGAGGGGCACAGATACGCAGTATTTT.

This clonotype was detected many times. The V gene is TRBV6-2 or TRBV6-3, the J gene TRBJ2-7; D remains ambiguous. The CDR3 spans 14 residues. The germline CDR1 and CDR2 sequences are MNHEY and SVGEGT. Trimming took 4 bases from V and 2 from J, leaving 12 bases between them. CDR3 residues: CASSSRTGTYEQYF. In nucleotides, the CDR3 is TGTGCCAGCAGTTCGAGGACGGGTACCTACGAGCAGTACTTC.

This clonotype has just a few counts. The chain links TRBV20-1 to TRBJ2-1; tentative D call: TRBD2 (7 bases). Germline V gene sequence: CDR1 DFQATT, CDR2 SNEGSKA (reference sequence). Deletions cut 6 bases from V and 15 bases from J, with 24 bases between. This CDR3 comprises 13 residues. Here the CDR3 DNA reads TGCAGTGCCTACAAGCTCATAGGGGGGGGAGGGTTCTTC. Its protein is CSAYKLIGGGGFF.

This rearrangement joins TRBV27 to TRBJ2-5, with a possible D match to TRBD1 (6 bases). The ends were cut back, 8 bases at V and 0 bases at J, with 10 bases in the middle. Germline V gene lookup returns CDR1 MNHEY and CDR2 SMNVEV (reference sequence). The CDR3 spans 13 residues. In DNA, the CDR3 is TGTGCCAGCGGAAGGACAGACCAAGAGACCCAGTACTTC. Its translation: CASGRTDQETQYF.

The chain joins TRBV2 to TRBJ1-4; 8 nucleotides agree with TRBD1. CDR1 is SNHLY and CDR2 is FYNNEI in the germline V gene. The CDR3 is 14 amino acids. Trimming cost V 6 bases and J 5 bases; bases outside gene matches: 5. CDR3 DNA: TGTGCCAGCAGGGTTACAGGGGGGAATGAAAAACTGTTTTTT. Translating it yields CASRVTGGNEKLFF.

Concerning this clonotype: Possible read error: a much larger clone is one base away. The chain carries TRBV7-9 and TRBJ1-4, with no clear D. The CDR3 is made up of 17 amino acids. Germline V CDR1 and CDR2: SEHNR, FQNEAQ (reference sequence). CDR3 sequence: CASSPYTLTATNGKLFF. CDR3 DNA sequence: TGTGCCAGCAGCCCCTATACGCTAACGGCAACTAATGGAAAACTGTTTTTT.

This clonotype appeared many times. The CDR3 bases are TGTGCCAGCAGTTTAATCCCGGATACGAACACTGAAGCTTTCTTT. Translation gives CASSLIPDTNTEAFF. J is TRBJ1-1 and V is TRBV27; D is unresolved. Germline V gene sequence: CDR1 MNHEY, CDR2 SMNVEV (reference sequence). The CDR3 spans 15 residues. The V and J ends lost 2 bases and 1 base respectively, with 11 bases between them.

This clonotype appeared many times. The genes are TRBV4-3 and TRBJ1-3; the D is unclear. Germline values: CDR1 LGHNA, CDR2 YSLEER. The CDR3 has 18 residues. V lost 0 bases, J lost 3 bases, and 18 bases lay in between. The CDR3 spells CASSQDPRMRAVGNTIYF. For the CDR3, the DNA is TGCGCCAGCAGCCAAGATCCACGGATGAGGGCGGTTGGAAACACCATATATTTT.

This clonotype was recorded a few times. The chain employs TRBV24-1 and TRBJ2-2; 7 bases line up with TRBD1. The CDR3 consists of 18 residues. V trimming: 3 bases; J trimming: 1 base; junction bases outside the gene matches: 10. CDR1 and CDR2 from the germline V gene are KGHDR and SFDVKD. CDR3 in DNA: TGTGCCACCAGTGATCGGGGACAGCGGACCATGAACACCGGGGAGCTGTTTTTT. Amino acid sequence: CATSDRGQRTMNTGELFF.

This chain links TRBV7-6 with TRBJ1-5, with D possibly TRBD1 on 6 matching bases. Per the germline V gene, CDR1 is SGHVS and CDR2 is FNYEAQ. Trimming took off 2 bases at V and 6 bases at J, with 14 bases between the two ends. This CDR3 spans 15 amino acids. Here the CDR3 DNA reads TGTGCCAGCAGCTTAATTCCCGGGGGCGGTCAGCCCCAGCATTTT. Amino acids: CASSLIPGGGQPQHF.

This clonotype was recorded many times. The rearrangement joins TRBV20-1 to TRBJ1-1; a possible D gene is TRBD1 (5 bases). This CDR3 has 13 residues. Germline CDR1 is DFQATT and CDR2 is SNEGSKA (reference sequence). CDR3 amino acids: CSPGPHGGGEAFF. Written as DNA, the CDR3 is TGCAGCCCCGGTCCTCACGGGGGGGGTGAAGCTTTCTTT.

The table lists this clonotype with many counts. This sequence joins TRBV5-1 and TRBJ2-3; D gene unclear. CDR1 and CDR2 (germline): SGHRS, YFSETQ. Trimming shortened V by 4 bases and J by 1 base, and 16 bases separated the two germline ends. This CDR3 spans 16 amino acids. The CDR3 nucleotides are TGCGCCAGCAGCGTTCAGGTTCCGGACGGCACAGATACGCAGTATTTT. It encodes CASSVQVPDGTDTQYF.

This clonotype was counted between two and nine times. The genes are TRBV20-1 and TRBJ1-2; 7 bases are shared with TRBD1. The CDR3 has 14 residues. V trimming: 0 bases; J trimming: 5 bases; junction bases outside the gene matches: 6. CDR1 is DFQATT and CDR2 is SNEGSKA in the germline V gene (reference sequence). The CDR3 protein is CSARDQDRRYGYTF. CDR3 DNA sequence: TGCAGTGCTAGAGATCAGGACAGGCGATATGGCTACACCTTC.

This clonotype was seen a few times. The chain has TRBV7-2 and TRBJ2-1; D uncertain. The CDR3 has 14 amino acids. V gave up 1 base and J gave up 8 bases, with 12 bases separating them. Germline CDR1 is SGHTA and CDR2 is FQGNSA. Here the CDR3 reads CASSLGAWVDEQFF. In nucleotides, the CDR3 is TGTGCCAGCAGCTTAGGGGCCTGGGTCGATGAGCAGTTCTTC.

This clonotype was picked up many times. This chain joins TRBV5-5 and TRBJ1-2; possible D gene TRBD1, 6 bases. V lost 4 bases and J 2 bases, leaving 18 bases between the germline ends. The CDR3 runs to 16 residues. The V gene's germline CDR1 is SGHKS and CDR2 YYEKEE (reference sequence). CDR3 loop: CASSPTGTRENYGYTF. CDR3 sequence (DNA): TGTGCCAGCAGCCCAACCGGGACAAGGGAGAACTATGGCTACACCTTC.

The sample holds many counts of this clonotype. This chain joins TRBV7-9 and TRBJ2-4; D is unclear. The V and J ends lost 4 bases and 3 bases respectively, with 7 bases between them. CDR1 and CDR2 from the germline V gene are SEHNR and FQNEAQ (reference sequence). CDR3 size: 13 residues. CDR3 loop: CASSYSGKNIQYF. The CDR3 DNA sequence: TGTGCCAGCAGCTATTCGGGCAAAAACATTCAGTACTTC.

This clonotype showed up many times. In DNA, the CDR3 is TGTGCCAGCAGTTACCCCAGCGGGAGGGTTGATACGCAGTATTTT. Protein: CASSYPSGRVDTQYF. The chain combines TRBV6-5 with TRBJ2-3; 10 nucleotides line up with TRBD2. The length of the CDR3 is 15 residues. The germline CDR1 and CDR2 sequences are MNHEY and SVGAGI. The V and J ends lost 2 bases and 6 bases, in that order; junction bases with no gene match: 5.

This chain links TRBV11-2 with TRBJ2-1; TRBD2 matches 8 bases. This CDR3 has 16 amino acids. After removal of 1 base from V and 7 bases from J, the junction contained 9 bases not matched to a gene. Germline lookup yields CDR1 SGHAT and CDR2 FQNNGV. DNA of the CDR3: TGTGCCAGCAGCTTAGCTTCCGGGGGGGGATGGAATGAGCAGTTCTTC. This encodes CASSLASGGGWNEQFF.